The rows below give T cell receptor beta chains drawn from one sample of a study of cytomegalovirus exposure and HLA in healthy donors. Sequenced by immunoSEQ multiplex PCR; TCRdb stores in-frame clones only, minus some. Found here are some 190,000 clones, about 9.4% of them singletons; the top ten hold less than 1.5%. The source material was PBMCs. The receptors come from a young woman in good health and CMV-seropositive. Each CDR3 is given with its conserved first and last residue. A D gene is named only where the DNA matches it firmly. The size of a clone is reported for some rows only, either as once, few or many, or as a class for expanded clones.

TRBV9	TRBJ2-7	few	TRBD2	CASSVASGVAYEQYF	TGTGCCAGCAGCGTCGCTAGCGGGGTAGCCTACGAGCAGTACTTC
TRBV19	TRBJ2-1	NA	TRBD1	CASSFATGWNEQFF	TGTGCCAGTAGTTTTGCGACAGGGTGGAATGAGCAGTTCTTC
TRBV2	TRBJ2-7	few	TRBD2	CASSENSGSSYEQYF	TGTGCCAGCAGTGAAAACAGCGGGAGCTCCTACGAGCAGTACTTC
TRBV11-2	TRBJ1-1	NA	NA	CASSFGQGTEAFF	TGTGCCAGCAGCTTCGGTCAGGGGACTGAAGCTTTCTTT
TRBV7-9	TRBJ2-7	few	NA	CASSGLRRSSYEQYF	TGTGCCAGCAGCGGCCTCCGCCGGAGCTCCTACGAGCAGTACTTC
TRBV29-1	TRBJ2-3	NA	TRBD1	CSVLPDRGRQYF	TGCAGCGTTCTCCCCGACAGGGGTCGGCAGTATTTT
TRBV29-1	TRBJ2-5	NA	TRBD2	CSGGPGGWLAGDETQYF	TGCAGCGGTGGGCCCGGGGGATGGCTAGCGGGAGACGAGACCCAGTACTTC
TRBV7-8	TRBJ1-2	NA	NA	CASSLVGGARSYGYTF	TGTGCCAGCAGCTTAGTCGGGGGGGCAAGGAGCTATGGCTACACCTTC
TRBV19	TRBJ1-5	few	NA	CASSLTGYSNQPQHF	TGTGCCAGTAGTCTGACAGGTTATAGCAATCAGCCCCAGCATTTT
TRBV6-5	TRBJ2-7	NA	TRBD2	CASSSFYGGGYEQYF	TGTGCCAGCAGCTCCTTTTACGGGGGGGGCTACGAGCAGTACTTC
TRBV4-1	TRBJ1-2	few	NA	CASSHQPRAGFDGYTF	TGCGCCAGCAGCCACCAACCCAGGGCCGGGTTCGATGGCTACACCTTC
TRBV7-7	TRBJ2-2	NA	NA	CASSLGGNTGELFF	TGTGCCAGCAGCTTGGGGGGGAACACCGGGGAGCTGTTTTTT
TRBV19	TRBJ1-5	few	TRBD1	CASIQQQGENQPQHF	TGTGCCAGTATCCAGCAACAGGGGGAAAATCAGCCCCAGCATTTT
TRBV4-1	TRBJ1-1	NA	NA	CASSQDGRTAKNTEAFF	TGCGCCAGCAGCCAAGATGGAAGGACAGCGAAGAACACTGAAGCTTTCTTT
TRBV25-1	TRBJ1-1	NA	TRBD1	CASWGQGMNTEAFF	TGTGCCAGCTGGGGACAGGGGATGAACACTGAAGCTTTCTTT
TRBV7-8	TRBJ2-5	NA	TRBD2	CASSFLAGAVETQYF	TGTGCCAGCAGCTTCCTAGCGGGAGCGGTGGAGACCCAGTACTTC
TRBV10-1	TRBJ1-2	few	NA	CASSESRGDGYTF	TGCGCCAGCAGTGAGTCACGGGGAGATGGCTACACCTTC
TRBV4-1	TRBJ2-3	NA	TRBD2	CASSQEWREGITDTQYF	TGCGCCAGCAGCCAAGAATGGCGGGAGGGCATAACAGATACGCAGTATTTT
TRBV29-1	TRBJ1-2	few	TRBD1	CSVEDRAGGDGYTF	TGCAGCGTTGAAGATCGGGCAGGGGGCGATGGCTACACCTTC
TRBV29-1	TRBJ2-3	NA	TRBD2	CSVDWDGGADTQYF	TGCAGCGTTGACTGGGATGGGGGGGCAGATACGCAGTATTTT
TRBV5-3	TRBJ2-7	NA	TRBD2	CARSLDAGLAVYEQYF	TGTGCCAGAAGCTTAGACGCGGGACTAGCGGTTTACGAGCAGTACTTC
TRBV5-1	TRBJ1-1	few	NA	CASSRVAGRDTEAFF	TGCGCCAGCAGCCGGGTGGCCGGGAGGGATACTGAAGCTTTCTTT
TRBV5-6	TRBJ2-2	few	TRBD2	CASTLAWLAGNTGELFF	TGTGCCAGCACCCTGGCCTGGCTAGCGGGAAACACCGGGGAGCTGTTTTTT
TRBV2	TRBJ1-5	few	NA	CASREAVNQPQHF	TGTGCCAGCAGGGAGGCGGTGAATCAGCCCCAGCATTTT
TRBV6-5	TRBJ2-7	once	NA	CASSYRTVAYEQYF	TGTGCCAGCAGTTACCGGACAGTAGCCTACGAGCAGTACTTC
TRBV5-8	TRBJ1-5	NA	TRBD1	CASSLQGSNQPQHF	TGTGCCAGCAGCTTACAGGGGAGCAATCAGCCCCAGCATTTT
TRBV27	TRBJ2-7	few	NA	CASSLSGSYEQYF	TGTGCCAGCAGTTTATCTGGCAGCTACGAGCAGTACTTC
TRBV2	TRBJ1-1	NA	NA	CASSLTVTFTEAFF	TGTGCCAGCAGTTTGACAGTGACTTTCACTGAAGCTTTCTTT
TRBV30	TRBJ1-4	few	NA	CAWKEGTPATNEKLFF	TGTGCCTGGAAAGAAGGGACTCCCGCAACTAATGAAAAACTGTTTTTT
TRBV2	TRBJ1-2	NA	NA	CASSGQSYGYTF	TGTGCCAGCAGTGGACAGTCCTATGGCTACACCTTC
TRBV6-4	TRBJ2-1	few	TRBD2	CASRTSGRGNEQFF	TGTGCCAGCAGAACTAGCGGGAGGGGAAATGAGCAGTTCTTC
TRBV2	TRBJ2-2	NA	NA	CASRGARQGRTKNTGELFF	TGTGCCAGCAGGGGGGCTAGACAGGGCCGGACTAAAAACACCGGGGAGCTGTTTTTT
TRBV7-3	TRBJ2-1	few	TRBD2	CASSPTSGGYNEQFF	TGTGCCAGCAGCCCGACTAGCGGGGGGTACAATGAGCAGTTCTTC
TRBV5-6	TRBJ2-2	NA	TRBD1	CASSLHRGSGELFF	TGTGCCAGCAGCTTGCACAGGGGGTCCGGGGAGCTGTTTTTT
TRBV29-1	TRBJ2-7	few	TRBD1	CSVLPGQLHEQYF	TGCAGCGTTCTTCCGGGACAGCTCCACGAGCAGTACTTC
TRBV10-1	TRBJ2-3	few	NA	CATTAADTQYF	TGCGCCACCACGGCGGCAGATACGCAGTATTTT
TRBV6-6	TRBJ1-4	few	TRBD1	CASSDVGQGNEKLFF	TGTGCCAGCAGTGACGTAGGACAGGGAAATGAAAAACTGTTTTTT
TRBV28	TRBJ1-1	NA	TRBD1	CASSLGHRGDTEAFF	TGTGCCAGCAGTTTAGGGCACAGGGGGGACACTGAAGCTTTCTTT
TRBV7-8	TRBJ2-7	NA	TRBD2	CASSLGAGVFEQYF	TGTGCCAGCAGCTTAGGAGCGGGAGTATTCGAGCAGTACTTC
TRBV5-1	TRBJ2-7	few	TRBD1	CASSYGQGYEQYF	TGCGCCAGCAGCTATGGACAGGGCTACGAGCAGTACTTC
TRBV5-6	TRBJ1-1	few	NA	CASSRPAGADTEAFF	TGTGCCAGCAGCCGGCCGGCAGGGGCTGACACTGAAGCTTTCTTT
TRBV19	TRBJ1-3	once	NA	CASSIWTSSGNTIYF	TGTGCCAGTAGTATTTGGACAAGCTCTGGAAACACCATATATTTT
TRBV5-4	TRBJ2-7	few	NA	CASRVGGNRGNEQYF	TGTGCCAGCAGGGTGGGCGGGAACAGGGGAAACGAGCAGTACTTC
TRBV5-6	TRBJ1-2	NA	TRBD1	CASSLAPAGGGSGYTF	TGTGCCAGCAGCCTGGCCCCGGCGGGAGGGGGCAGTGGCTACACCTTC
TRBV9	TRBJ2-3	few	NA	CASSVEVAVVSTDTQYF	TGTGCCAGCAGCGTAGAGGTAGCGGTGGTTAGCACAGATACGCAGTATTTT
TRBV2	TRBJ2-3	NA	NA	CASSEDLVTDTQYF	TGTGCCAGCAGTGAAGATCTAGTGACAGATACGCAGTATTTT
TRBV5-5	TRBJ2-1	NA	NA	CASSLPPTSYNEQFF	TGTGCCAGCAGCCTCCCTCCTACGTCTTACAATGAGCAGTTCTTC
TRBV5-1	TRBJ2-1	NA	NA	CASSLGTDYTRYNEQFF	TGCGCCAGCAGCTTGGGGACAGACTACACGAGATACAATGAGCAGTTCTTC
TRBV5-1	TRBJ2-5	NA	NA	CASTLASFETQYF	TGCGCCAGCACCTTAGCCTCATTTGAGACCCAGTACTTC